A single sample is the source of the 9 T cell receptor beta chains below, sequenced in a study of T cells expressing NK-cell markers. TCRdb re-called the 5' RACE reads and gives one entry per CDR3 protein, without DNA. Its table records some 110,000 distinct CDR3 sequences. Sequencing was done on a sample of blood T cells: a sorted CD56 or NKG2C T cell subset, CD4+ or CD8+ T cells, or bulk PBMC T cells (not recorded which). These receptors were obtained from a woman aged 18-69 years in good health.

V and J are TRBV4-3 and TRBJ1-3; TCRdb indicates TRBD1, and absent DNA this call remains unverified. The CDR3 sequence is 16 residues long. Germline V CDR1 and CDR2: LGHNA, YSLEER. The CDR3 sequence: CASSQTREISGNTIYF.

This chain joins TRBV12-3 or TRBV12-4 and TRBJ2-1; the TCRdb call, TRBD1, lacks DNA for checking. CDR3 size: 15 residues. The CDR3 is CASTQGGLTYNEQFF.

The gene calls are TRBV12-3 or TRBV12-4 and TRBJ1-5; no DNA is available, so the TRBD1 call from TCRdb remains unchecked. The length of the CDR3 is 15 residues. CDR3 sequence reads: CASSPGQGGNQPQHF.

The V gene is TRBV7-8, the J gene TRBJ2-3; there is no DNA to check the TCRdb D call of TRBD1. CDR1 and CDR2 from the germline V gene are SGHVS and FQNEAQ. The CDR3 totals 16 residues. The CDR3 here is CASSDGKDRATDTQYF.

The V and J genes are TRBV19 and TRBJ2-4; TCRdb names TRBD2, which stays unverified in the absence of DNA. Germline V gene data show CDR1 as LNHDA and CDR2 as SQIVND (reference sequence). The CDR3 runs to 17 residues. CDR3 sequence reads: CAKPRLAGGPAKNIQYF.

The V gene is TRBV19, the J gene TRBJ1-1; TCRdb's D gene call, TRBD1, goes unchecked for lack of DNA. There are 16 residues in the CDR3. Germline lookup yields CDR1 LNHDA and CDR2 SQIVND (reference sequence). The CDR3 here is CASSWTGGIGGTEAFF.

The chain couples TRBV5-6 to TRBJ2-7; TCRdb outputs TRBD1, but without DNA this stays unchecked. The CDR3 is 15 amino acids. Germline V lookup: CDR1 SGHDT, CDR2 YYEEEE. CDR3 loop: CASSSDDRGWMEQYF.

This chain uses TRBV19 with TRBJ2-1; there is no DNA to check the TCRdb D call of TRBD1. There are 16 residues in the CDR3. The V gene's germline CDR1 is LNHDA and CDR2 SQIVND (reference sequence). The CDR3 reads CASGILGGHGSYEQFF.

This chain links TRBV27 with TRBJ2-5; TCRdb's D gene call, TRBD1, goes unchecked for lack of DNA. This CDR3 comprises 15 residues. The germline V gene has CDR1 MNHEY and CDR2 SMNVEV (reference sequence). CDR3: CASSSSRGVQETQYF.